Below are 11 T cell receptor beta chains sequenced from a single sample in a study of tumor and adjacent non-tumor tissue in lung cancer. The library came from three nested PCR rounds adapted from ARM-PCR protocols. TCRdb called the multiplex PCR reads again in MiXCR, with one record for every CDR3 protein. This table has 70,000 to 80,000 distinct CDR3 sequences, approximately 77% appearing once. No cell sorting was done before RNA was extracted from the tissue. Sequencing used lung tumor tissue. These receptors all stem from a woman between 40 and 50 years old with non-small cell lung cancer.

The chain employs TRBV11-2 and TRBJ2-3; D remains ambiguous. The J call may be incorrect, as the DNA end agrees better with TRBJ1-5. The V gene's germline CDR1 is SGHAT and CDR2 FQNNGV. There are 14 residues in the CDR3. The CDR3 DNA sequence: TGTGCCAGCATCGCTAGCGATATCACAGATACGCAGCATTTT. It codes for CASIASDITDTQHF.

The chain recombines TRBV5-6 with TRBJ1-1; possibly TRBD1 for D (5 bases). V lost 4 bases and J 7 bases, leaving 23 bases between the germline ends. The CDR3 spans 16 residues. Per the germline V gene, CDR1 is SGHDT and CDR2 is YYEEEE. CDR3 sequence reads: CASSLYLGWEDIEAFF. The CDR3 DNA reads as TGTGCCAGCAGCCTCTATCTGGGGTGGGAGGACATTGAAGCTTTCTTT.

On this clonotype: One base away lies a much larger clone, so this may be a sequencing read error. The rearrangement links TRBV7-8 to TRBJ2-1; D not certain. The CDR3 runs 14 residues. Germline lookup yields CDR1 SGHVS and CDR2 FQNEAQ. CDR3 loop: CANSSPHRADEQFF. The CDR3 bases are TGTGCCAACAGCTCCCCGCACCGGGCGGACGAGCAGTTCTTC.

A word on this clonotype: One end of the junction does not line up with germline, which may come from a read error. The CDR3 DNA is TGTGCCAGCAGAACCGGGATTAGCCGGAGAACAGATACGAAGTATTTT. Amino acids: CASRTGISRRTDTKYF. The J gene is TRBJ2-3, the V gene TRBV6-9, with a weak D call TRBD2 (5 bases). Germline V gene data show CDR1 as MNHGY and CDR2 as SVAAGI. The CDR3 extends over 16 amino acids.

Remarks on this clonotype: Just one base apart from a much larger clone, this may be a read error. The rearrangement links TRBV30 to TRBJ1-4; 9 bases are shared with TRBD1. The CDR3 consists of 19 residues. V dropped 0 bases and J dropped 1; count of bases not matched to a gene: 12. Per germline, CDR1 GTSNPN and CDR2 SVGIG (reference sequence). Here the CDR3 reads CAWSVSRDREPVTNEKLFF. For the CDR3, the DNA is TGTGCCTGGAGTGTAAGTCGGGACAGGGAACCTGTAACTAATGAAAAACTGTTTTTT.

As concerns this clonotype: The conserved phenylalanine or tryptophan is not found at the CDR3 terminus, so this likely reflects a read error. The limits of the CDR3 on the DNA are not certain, so only TCRdb's listed CDR3 is given. The chain carries TRBV11-2 and TRBJ2-1; TRBD2, the table's D call, was not compared with the DNA. The CDR3 extends over 16 residues, inclusive of both ends. Per the germline V gene, CDR1 is SGHAT and CDR2 is FQNNGV. CDR3: CASSKTLAALYNERFL.

The gene calls are TRBV12-3 or TRBV12-4 and TRBJ2-3; D remains ambiguous. Trimming cost V 5 bases and J 5 bases, with 8 bases left between them. CDR3 size: 12 residues. CDR3 residues: CASSLKVDTQYF. The CDR3 coding sequence is TGTGCCAGCAGTCTTAAGGTAGATACGCAGTATTTT.

This clonotype has more than one count but fewer than ten. A read error may explain this, as a much larger clone is one base away. This chain links TRBV6-5 with TRBJ2-1; D possibly corresponds to TRBD1 (7 bases). The CDR3 is 15 amino acids. CDR1 and CDR2 from the germline V gene are MNHEY and SVGAGI. CDR3 sequence: CVSRRDAGGTNEQFF. CDR3 sequence (DNA): TGTGTCAGCAGGAGGGACGCAGGGGGGACTAATGAGCAGTTCTTC.

Concerning this clonotype: The junction and the germline gene differ at one end; a read error may be behind it. J is TRBJ2-6 and V is TRBV29-1, with 10 nucleotides matching TRBD1. The germline V gene has CDR1 SQVTM and CDR2 ANQGSEA. The CDR3 length is 15 residues. CDR3 DNA sequence: TGCGGCGTTTCGACAGGGGGCTTTGGGGCCAAAGTCCTGACTTTC. Protein sequence: CGVSTGGFGAKVLTF.

For this clonotype: Germline and junction disagree at one end, which may indicate a read error. The CDR3 nucleotides are TGTGCCAGTAACTCACAGCGGGGCTCCTACAATGAGCAGTTATTC. Translating it yields CASNSQRGSYNEQLF. The V gene is TRBV11-2, the J gene TRBJ2-1, with 7 bases aligning to TRBD2. The CDR3 covers 15 residues. Germline lookup yields CDR1 SGHAT and CDR2 FQNNGV.

As concerns this clonotype: Compared with germline, one end of the junction differs, possibly owing to a read error. The rearrangement links TRBV5-4 to TRBJ2-7; D tentatively fits TRBD1 or TRBD2 (5 bases each). The CDR3 is 14 amino acids. The V gene's germline CDR1 is SGHNT and CDR2 YYREEE (reference sequence). The CDR3 DNA is TGTACCAGCAGCTCGGGACCATCTTTAGTCGAGCAATACTTC. Residues: CTSSSGPSLVEQYF. The whole variable domain, remainder taken from reference TRBV5-4 and TRBJ2-7, is ETGVTQSPTHLIKTRGQQVTLRCSSQSGHNTVSWYQQALGQGPQFIFQYYREEENGRGNFPPRFSGLQFPNYSSELNVNALELDDSALYLCTSSSGPSLVEQYFGPGTRLTVT.